These 15 T cell receptor beta chains share one sample of origin, sequenced in a study of CD8+ T cells in alopecia areata. RNA extraction and reverse transcription yielded cDNA as sequencing template. TCRdb keeps only in-frame clones here, not all; method: immunoSEQ multiplex PCR. The data hold approximately 160,000 clones, with approximately 62% observed a single time. Treatment given: oral pan-JAK inhibitor, 5-10 mg twice daily. Sample: CD4+ T cells sorted from blood, taken at week 24, from a patient treated with tofacitinib. These receptors came from a human donor with alopecia areata.

The chain uses TRBV18 and TRBJ1-5; D remains ambiguous. This CDR3 is 15 amino acids long. The germline gives CDR1 KGHSH, CDR2 LQKENI. V was cut by 4 bases and J by 4 bases, with 14 bases left in between. CDR3 residues: CASSLKEGVNQPQHF. The CDR3 coding sequence is TGTGCCAGCTCACTGAAGGAGGGTGTGAATCAGCCCCAGCATTTT.

CDR3 region: CSVTGAYNEQFF. The DNA for the CDR3 is TGCAGCGTTACAGGGGCGTACAATGAGCAGTTCTTC. The chain couples TRBV29-1 to TRBJ2-1, with 7 bases lining up with TRBD1. The CDR3 has 12 residues. Germline CDR1 SQVTM, CDR2 ANQGSEA. J lost 4 bases, V lost 5 bases, and 2 bases had no gene match.

V gene TRBV11-3 combines with J gene TRBJ1-2, with D possibly TRBD1 on 6 matching bases. The CDR3 runs 15 residues. Germline V gives CDR1 SGHNT, CDR2 YENEEA. The V and J ends lost 5 bases and 3 bases respectively, with 16 bases between them. Written as DNA, the CDR3 is TGTGCCAGCAGCCCGAGGTGGGGGCAGTACTATGGCTACACCTTC. This codes for CASSPRWGQYYGYTF.

The chain employs TRBV30 and TRBJ1-1, with D unresolved. Germline V CDR1 and CDR2: GTSNPN, SVGIG (reference sequence). The CDR3 sequence is 15 residues long. Trimming stripped 1 base from V and 9 bases from J, with 21 bases between. CDR3 nucleotides: TGTGCCTGGAGTGATTCGTGGAGGGAGGGTAGAAAAGCTTTCTTT. It yields the protein CAWSDSWREGRKAFF. The full variable domain, completed using reference TRBV30 and TRBJ1-1, is SQTIHQWPATLVQPVGSPLSLECTVEGTSNPNLYWYRQAAGRGLQLLFYSVGIGQISSEVPQNLSASRPQDRQFILSSKKLLLSDSGFYLCAWSDSWREGRKAFFGQGTRLTVV.

This clone has just a few counts. The CDR3 protein is CRKGTEIVDSDTQYF. Written as DNA, the CDR3 is TGCAGGAAAGGGACAGAGATAGTCGATTCAGATACGCAGTATTTT. This chain uses TRBV29-1 with TRBJ2-3; 7 bases match TRBD1. Germline CDR1 reads SQVTM; CDR2 reads ANQGSEA. The CDR3 spans 15 residues.

This rearrangement joins TRBV29-1 to TRBJ1-2; 9 bases map to TRBD1. V lost 5 bases and J lost 0; bases outside the gene matches: 13. The germline V gene has CDR1 SQVTM and CDR2 ANQGSEA. The CDR3 covers 17 residues. The CDR3 nucleotides are TGCAGCGTTCTTCAGGGGTCAGGGACAGGGACTAACTATGGCTACACCTTC. It is translated as CSVLQGSGTGTNYGYTF.

The J gene is TRBJ2-7, the V gene TRBV5-1, with 9 bases fitting TRBD1. The CDR3 length is 16 residues. The V and J ends lost 0 bases and 6 bases, in that order; junction bases with no gene match: 10. The V gene's germline CDR1 is SGHRS and CDR2 YFSETQ. The CDR3 spells CASSLALGQGGGEQYF. The DNA of the CDR3 is TGCGCCAGCAGCTTGGCCTTGGGACAGGGCGGTGGCGAGCAGTACTTC. Full variable domain (remainder filled in from reference TRBV5-1 and TRBJ2-7): KAGVTQTPRYLIKTRGQQVTLSCSPISGHRSVSWYQQTPGQGLQFLFEYFSETQRNKGNFPGRFSGRQFSNSRSEMNVSTLELGDSALYLCASSLALGQGGGEQYFGPGTRLTVT.

V gene TRBV29-1 combines with J gene TRBJ1-2; D may be TRBD1 (6 bases). From germline, CDR1 is SQVTM and CDR2 ANQGSEA. Trimming took 0 bases from V and 3 from J, leaving 8 bases between them. This CDR3 contains 13 residues. CDR3 loop: CSVEDRGYYGYTF. The CDR3 DNA reads as TGCAGCGTTGAAGACAGGGGATACTATGGCTACACCTTC.

This chain uses TRBV7-2 with TRBJ1-2; no reliable D call. The germline V gene encodes CDR1 SGHTA and CDR2 FQGNSA. Trimming removed 5 bases from V and 8 bases from J, with 21 bases in between. The CDR3 extends over 15 amino acids. In DNA form, the CDR3 reads TGTGCCAGCAGCAGACGGAGCCCCGAGGAAAGAGGCTACACCTTC. Its translation: CASSRRSPEERGYTF.

The chain combines TRBV29-1 with TRBJ2-7; 7 nucleotides match TRBD1. This CDR3 is built from 14 residues. The germline gives CDR1 SQVTM, CDR2 ANQGSEA. Trimming took 6 bases from V and 1 from J; bases not matched to a gene: 9. CDR3 in amino acids: CSVLLYRGSYEQYF. The CDR3 nucleotides read TGCAGCGTGCTCCTTTACAGGGGATCCTACGAGCAGTACTTC.

The chain recombines TRBV27 with TRBJ2-7; possibly TRBD2 for D (6 bases). Trimming pared 7 bases from V and 0 bases from J, leaving 10 bases between. This CDR3 comprises 13 residues. Germline CDR1 is MNHEY and CDR2 is SMNVEV (reference sequence). CDR3 nucleotide sequence: TGTGCCAGCAAGCGGGCTAGCTCCTACGAGCAGTACTTC. The encoded protein is CASKRASSYEQYF.

The gene calls are TRBV11-3 and TRBJ2-5; no clear D gene. Germline V gene lookup returns CDR1 SGHNT and CDR2 YENEEA. This CDR3 contains 14 residues. Trimming took 5 bases from V and 5 from J, leaving 15 bases between them. The DNA for the CDR3 is TGTGCCAGCAGCCGAGGACGGTACGGGGAGACCCAGTACTTC. This encodes CASSRGRYGETQYF.

This clone was detected only a few times. The gene calls are TRBV29-1 and TRBJ1-1, with D hard to call. Per germline, CDR1 SQVTM and CDR2 ANQGSEA. This CDR3 has 13 amino acids. Trimming stripped 7 bases from V and 1 base from J, with 13 bases between. CDR3 sequence (DNA): TGCAGCGCCGGAGACGGCCGGAACACTGAAGCTTTCTTT. Residues: CSAGDGRNTEAFF.

The chain couples TRBV29-1 to TRBJ1-1; D unresolved. The CDR3 sequence is 13 residues long. V was shortened by 2 bases and J by 0 bases, with 7 bases between the two germline ends. The germline CDR1 and CDR2 sequences are SQVTM and ANQGSEA. The CDR3 DNA sequence: TGCAGCGTTGAATTACGGGTGAACACTGAAGCTTTCTTT. Amino acids: CSVELRVNTEAFF.

This sequence joins TRBV2 and TRBJ2-3; perhaps TRBD1 as D (6 bases). Looked up from germline, CDR1 is SNHLY and CDR2 is FYNNEI. Trimming pared 6 bases from V and 2 bases from J, leaving 12 bases between. The CDR3 covers 14 residues. DNA of the CDR3: TGTGCCAGCAGCCGGGACACTAACACAGATACGCAGTATTTT. Amino acid sequence: CASSRDTNTDTQYF.